The present entry profiles one T cell receptor beta chain with its context. Germline V lookup: CDR1 SNHLY, CDR2 FYNNEI. The CDR3 extends over 13 amino acids. Trimming took 7 bases from V and 4 from J; bases not matched to a gene: 4. Participants came from 20 to 25 US areas, aged about 18 to 89 years. Each recovered donor of Cohort 3 presented with two negative PCRs, clearance, or symptom resolution. This entry belongs to a study of blood T cell repertoires in COVID-19. Across the study: The origin of the acute and convalescent COVID-19 samples was the United States, Italy and Spain.

Only in-frame clones appear in the TCRdb table, and some are missing; sequencing was by immunoSEQ multiplex PCR. The repertoire holds over 400,000 clones, with approximately 91% as singletons. The chain carries TRBV2 and TRBJ1-3, with TRBD1 identical over 7 bases. Material for sequencing was PBMCs or T cells enriched from blood (not recorded which). This TCR was recovered from a woman aged 60 to 75 who had recovered from COVID-19. CDR3 DNA: TGTGCCAGCAACCGGGACAGCGGAAACACCATATATTTT. It encodes CASNRDSGNTIYF.